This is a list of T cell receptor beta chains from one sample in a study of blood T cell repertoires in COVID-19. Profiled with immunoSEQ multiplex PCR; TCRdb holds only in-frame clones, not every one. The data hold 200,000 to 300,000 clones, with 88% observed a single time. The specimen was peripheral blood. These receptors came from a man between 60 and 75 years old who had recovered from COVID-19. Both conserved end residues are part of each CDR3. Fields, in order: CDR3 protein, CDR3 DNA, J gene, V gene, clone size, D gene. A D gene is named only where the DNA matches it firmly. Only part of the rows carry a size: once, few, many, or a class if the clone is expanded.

CASSQSGQDNEQFF TGTGCCAGCAGCCAGTCGGGACAGGACAATGAGCAGTTCTTC TRBJ2-1 TRBV4-2 NA TRBD1
CASSLSGKEDEQYF TGTGCCAGCAGTTTATCCGGAAAGGAGGACGAGCAGTACTTC TRBJ2-7 TRBV27 NA NA
CASTTTWQGRQPQHF TGTGCCAGCACTACTACGTGGCAGGGGCGGCAGCCCCAGCATTTT TRBJ1-5 TRBV6-5 NA NA
CATTRKGQGSEAFF TGTGCCACCACGAGGAAGGGGCAGGGGTCTGAAGCTTTCTTT TRBJ1-1 TRBV6-5 NA NA
CASSPQTGFSYEQYF TGTGCCAGCTCACCACAGACTGGATTTTCCTACGAGCAGTACTTC TRBJ2-7 TRBV18 NA NA
CASSFEVGLEYEQYF TGTGCCAGCAGTTTTGAGGTGGGACTAGAGTACGAGCAGTACTTC TRBJ2-7 TRBV27 NA TRBD2
CASSYRWQDTEAFF TGTGCCAGCAGTTACCGGTGGCAGGACACTGAAGCTTTCTTT TRBJ1-1 TRBV6-6 NA NA
CASSSGQGNSPLHF TGTGCCAGCAGTTCGGGACAGGGGAATTCACCCCTCCACTTT TRBJ1-6 TRBV2 NA TRBD1
CASSQVQDSYEQYF TGCGCCAGCAGCCAAGTTCAGGACTCCTACGAGCAGTACTTC TRBJ2-7 TRBV4-1 NA NA
CASSARDRGNEKLFF TGTGCCAGCAGCGCGAGGGACAGGGGTAATGAAAAACTGTTTTTT TRBJ1-4 TRBV5-6 once TRBD1
CASSFALGDGYTF TGTGCCAGCAGTTTCGCGCTCGGGGATGGCTACACCTTC TRBJ1-2 TRBV6-6 once NA
CSVEGGGVSGNTIYF TGCAGCGTTGAGGGTGGGGGGGTCTCTGGAAACACCATATATTTT TRBJ1-3 TRBV29-1 NA NA
CASSLTGFLNYGYTF TGTGCCAGCAGCTTGACAGGGTTCCTGAACTATGGCTACACCTTC TRBJ1-2 TRBV7-9 NA TRBD1
CASSLGAGPAYGYTF TGTGCCAGCAGCTTAGGTGCGGGTCCGGCATATGGCTACACCTTC TRBJ1-2 TRBV7-2 NA NA
CASSLRQSSGGQETQYF TGCGCCAGCAGCTTGCGTCAGTCTAGCGGGGGGCAAGAGACCCAGTACTTC TRBJ2-5 TRBV5-1 once TRBD2
CASSSPGGAGLIQETQYF TGTGCCAGCAGCTCCCCGGGGGGAGCGGGGTTGATCCAAGAGACCCAGTACTTC TRBJ2-5 TRBV7-9 NA TRBD2
CASSATGTLNTEAFF TGTGCCAGCAGCGCAACCGGGACTCTAAACACTGAAGCTTTCTTT TRBJ1-1 TRBV9 NA NA
CASRRSPNEKLFF TGTGCCAGCAGACGGTCGCCTAATGAAAAACTGTTTTTT TRBJ1-4 TRBV3-1/TRBV3-2 NA NA
CASSPGQGLFEKLFF TGTGCCAGCAGCCCAGGACAGGGGTTATTTGAAAAACTGTTTTTT TRBJ1-4 TRBV6-5 few TRBD1
CSVEVPRATTYGYTF TGCAGCGTTGAGGTTCCCAGGGCGACCACCTATGGCTACACCTTC TRBJ1-2 TRBV29-1 NA NA
CASRTSGIDTQYF TGTGCCAGCAGAACGTCCGGGATCGATACGCAGTATTTT TRBJ2-3 TRBV14 NA NA
CASSLDRAGTEAFF TGTGCCAGCAGTTTAGACAGGGCGGGGACTGAAGCTTTCTTT TRBJ1-1 TRBV27 NA TRBD1
CASSQSPGTSGYTGELFF TGCGCCAGCAGCCAGTCTCCCGGGACTAGCGGGTACACCGGGGAGCTGTTTTTT TRBJ2-2 TRBV4-1 NA TRBD2
CASSQIPREQYF TGTGCCAGCAGCCAAATTCCCAGAGAGCAGTACTTC TRBJ2-7 TRBV3-1/TRBV3-2 many NA
CSAKNPGQGTGELFF TGCAGCGCCAAGAATCCGGGACAGGGAACCGGGGAGCTGTTTTTT TRBJ2-2 TRBV29-1 NA TRBD1
CAWSGRQGFSGANVLTF TGTGCCTGGAGCGGCCGACAGGGCTTCTCTGGGGCCAACGTCCTGACTTTC TRBJ2-6 TRBV30 NA TRBD1
CASSFGGAGMYF TGTGCCAGCAGCTTCGGGGGTGCAGGGATGTACTTC TRBJ2-7 TRBV11-1 NA NA
CAIRGGGGGYTF TGTGCCATCCGAGGAGGGGGGGGTGGCTACACCTTC TRBJ1-2 TRBV10-3 NA NA
CASRTGGPADEQFF TGTGCCAGCAGGACAGGGGGCCCTGCGGATGAGCAGTTCTTC TRBJ2-1 TRBV7-9 NA TRBD1
CASSPGQGQETQYF TGTGCCAGCAGCCCCGGACAGGGACAAGAGACCCAGTACTTC TRBJ2-5 TRBV7-2 NA TRBD1
CASSSDRSYNEQFF TGTGCCAGCAGCTCGGACAGGAGTTACAATGAGCAGTTCTTC TRBJ2-1 TRBV11-2 NA TRBD1
CASSIAAAGGYTF TGTGCCAGTAGTATTGCGGCGGCGGGTGGCTACACCTTC TRBJ1-2 TRBV19 once NA
CASSLRSNTEAFF TGTGCCAGCAGCTTGAGATCGAACACTGAAGCTTTCTTT TRBJ1-1 TRBV7-9 NA NA
CASSLNYGYTF TGTGCCAGCAGCTTAAACTATGGCTACACCTTC TRBJ1-2 TRBV6-5 NA NA
CASSSPGQNSPLHF TGTGCCAGCAGCTCGCCGGGACAGAATTCACCCCTCCACTTT TRBJ1-6 TRBV5-4 few TRBD1
CASSEGRLSNYGYTF TGTGCCAGCAGTGAGGGCAGACTATCTAACTATGGCTACACCTTC TRBJ1-2 TRBV2 NA NA
CASGSGQGGETQYF TGTGCTAGTGGTTCGGGACAGGGCGGGGAGACCCAGTACTTC TRBJ2-5 TRBV12-5 NA TRBD1
CATSDWQGGVRETQYF TGTGCCACCAGTGATTGGCAGGGAGGAGTTCGGGAGACCCAGTACTTC TRBJ2-5 TRBV24-1 NA NA
CASSQYLIVGTGGFQPQHF TGCGCCAGCAGTCAATACTTAATCGTCGGGACAGGGGGCTTTCAGCCCCAGCATTTT TRBJ1-5 TRBV23-1 NA TRBD1
CATAGSSDQPQHF TGTGCCACCGCAGGTTCTTCGGATCAGCCCCAGCATTTT TRBJ1-5 TRBV15 NA NA
CASGRQGLNQPQHF TGTGCCAGTGGTCGGCAGGGCCTCAATCAGCCCCAGCATTTT TRBJ1-5 TRBV2 NA NA
CASSILTPGQGRIEQFF TGTGCCAGTAGTATACTTACACCTGGACAGGGAAGGATTGAGCAGTTCTTC TRBJ2-1 TRBV19 NA TRBD1
CASSLAGQGETQYF TGTGCCAGCAGCTTAGCTGGTCAGGGCGAGACCCAGTACTTC TRBJ2-5 TRBV7-2 NA NA
CASREGYNEQFF TGTGCCAGCCGGGAGGGGTACAATGAGCAGTTCTTC TRBJ2-1 TRBV2 NA TRBD2
CASSLGTAHNQPQHF TGTGCCAGCAGCTTAGGAACAGCTCACAATCAGCCCCAGCATTTT TRBJ1-5 TRBV7-8 NA NA